This T cell receptor (beta chain) originates from a study of patients and donors after allogeneic stem cell transplantation. TCRdb ran MiXCR on the RT-PCR reads and lists one entry per CDR3 protein. The table has roughly 190,000 distinct CDR3 sequences, around 41% seen once; the top ten hold around 35%. The V end was cut by 1 base, the J end by 0 bases, with 6 bases between. The CDR3 is made up of 14 amino acids. Germline CDR1 reads MDHEN; CDR2 reads SYDVKM. Source material: blood, either unsorted or a sorted T cell fraction (not recorded which). This sequence joins TRBV28 and TRBJ2-5; D is unresolved. This receptor was taken from a human donor who was either an allogeneic HSCT recipient or a stem cell or donor lymphocyte infusion donor (not recorded which). It is not recorded whose cells these are; they may come from a transplant donor. For the CDR3, the DNA is TGTGCCAGCAGTTTATCCCGGGACCAAGAGACCCAGTACTTC. Translation gives CASSLSRDQETQYF.